This T cell receptor beta chain came from a study of CD4 T cells in relation to SARS-CoV-2 and coronaviruses. Points from the study as a whole: Culture-expanded clones reflect memory recall rather than primary priming during culture.

TCRdb's copy holds only in-frame clones and misses some; the assay was immunoSEQ multiplex PCR. The sample has under 70,000 clones, approximately 90% seen once; the top ten hold 1.3% to 1.5%. Unexposed donor CD4+ T cells date from about 2011-2018, before the COVID-19 pandemic. With respect to this clone: What it binds is unknown.

Sample: memory CD4+ T cells from PBMCs. The receptor was derived from a human donor in good health.

CDR3 region: CASSLGASGSYEQYF. DNA for the CDR3: TGTGCCAGCAGCTTGGGAGCTAGCGGATCCTACGAGCAGTACTTC. J is TRBJ2-7 and V is TRBV5-4; 7 bases align to TRBD2. The junction had 4 bases not matched to a gene; V was cut back by 0 bases and J by 1 base. Germline CDR1 reads SGHNT; CDR2 reads YYREEE (reference sequence). The CDR3 covers 15 residues.